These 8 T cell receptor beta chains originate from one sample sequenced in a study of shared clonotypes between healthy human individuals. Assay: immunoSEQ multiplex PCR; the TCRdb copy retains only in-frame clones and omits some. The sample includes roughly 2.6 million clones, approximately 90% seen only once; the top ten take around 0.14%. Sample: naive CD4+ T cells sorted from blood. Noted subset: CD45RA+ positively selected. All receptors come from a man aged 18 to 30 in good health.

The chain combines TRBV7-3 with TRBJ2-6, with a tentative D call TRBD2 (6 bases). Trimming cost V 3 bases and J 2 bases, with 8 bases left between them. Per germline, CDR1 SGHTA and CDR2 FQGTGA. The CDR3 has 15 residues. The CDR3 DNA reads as TGTGCCAGCAGCTTCGGGGAGGCTGGGGCCAACGTCCTGACTTTC. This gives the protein CASSFGEAGANVLTF.

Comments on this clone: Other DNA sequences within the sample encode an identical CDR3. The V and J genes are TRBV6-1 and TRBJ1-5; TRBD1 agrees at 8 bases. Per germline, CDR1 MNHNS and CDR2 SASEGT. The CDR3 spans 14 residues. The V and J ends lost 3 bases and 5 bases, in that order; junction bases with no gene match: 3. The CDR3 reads CASSDGTGYQPQHF. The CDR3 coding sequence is TGTGCCAGCAGTGACGGGACAGGCTATCAGCCCCAGCATTTT.

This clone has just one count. CDR3 region: CASGLVRWVTSYEQYF. The CDR3 coding sequence is TGTGCTAGTGGTTTGGTTAGATGGGTGACGTCCTACGAGCAGTACTTC. The rearrangement links TRBV12-5 to TRBJ2-7; D unresolved. CDR3 length equals 16 residues. Germline V gene sequence: CDR1 LGHNT, CDR2 FRNRAP. Trimming left V 0 bases short and J 1 base short, with 13 bases between.

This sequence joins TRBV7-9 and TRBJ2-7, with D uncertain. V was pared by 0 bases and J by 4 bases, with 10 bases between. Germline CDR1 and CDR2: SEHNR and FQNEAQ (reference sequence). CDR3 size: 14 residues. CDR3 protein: CASSLAGYEYEQYF. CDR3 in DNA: TGTGCCAGCAGCTTAGCAGGGTATGAGTACGAGCAGTACTTC.

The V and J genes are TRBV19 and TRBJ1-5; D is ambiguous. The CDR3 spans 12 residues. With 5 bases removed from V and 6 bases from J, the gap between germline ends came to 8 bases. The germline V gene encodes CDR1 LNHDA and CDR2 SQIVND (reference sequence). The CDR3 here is CASSSSGQPQHF. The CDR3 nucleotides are TGTGCCAGTAGTTCCTCGGGTCAGCCCCAGCATTTT.

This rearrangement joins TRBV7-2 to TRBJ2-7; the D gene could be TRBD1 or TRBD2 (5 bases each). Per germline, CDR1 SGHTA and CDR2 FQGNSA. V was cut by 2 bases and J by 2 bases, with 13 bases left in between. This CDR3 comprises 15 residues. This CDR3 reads CASSLSRTLAYEQYF. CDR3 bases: TGTGCCAGCAGCTTATCCCGGACACTAGCCTACGAGCAGTACTTC.

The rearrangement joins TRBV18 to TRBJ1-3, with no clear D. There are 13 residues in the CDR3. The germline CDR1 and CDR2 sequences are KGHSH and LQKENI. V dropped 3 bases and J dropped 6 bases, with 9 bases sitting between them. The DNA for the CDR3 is TGTGCCAGCTCACCGGCAGTGGTAAACACCATATATTTT. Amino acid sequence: CASSPAVVNTIYF.

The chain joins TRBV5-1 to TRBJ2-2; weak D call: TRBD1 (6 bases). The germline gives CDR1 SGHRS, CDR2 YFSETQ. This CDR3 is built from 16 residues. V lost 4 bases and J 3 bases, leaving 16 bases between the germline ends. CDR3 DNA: TGCGCCAGCAGCCAAAGGGGGTTTTCGTACACCGGGGAGCTGTTTTTT. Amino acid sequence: CASSQRGFSYTGELFF.